The entry that follows covers one T cell receptor beta chain sequence. Its antigen is unknown. The source of the sample is a study of T-cell memory formation after mild COVID-19. It was 5'RACE with constant-segment primers that produced the TCR alpha and TCR beta cDNA libraries, which carried sample barcodes and UMIs. TCRdb re-analysed the 5' RACE reads in MiXCR, keeping a single row per CDR3 protein. Among approximately 240,000 distinct CDR3 sequences listed, around 17% were seen once. Broader study findings: The finding that pre-infection memory included some responding clones suggested that cross-reactive memory joined. A balance of CD4 and CD8 characterized clones contracting day 15 to 85, whereas later expanders leaned CD4+. Most CD4+ clones that shrank were in CM and EM, while CD8+ ones turned up in EMRA.

Trimming removed 1 base at V and 4 bases at J, with 5 bases between. The CDR3 sequence is 12 residues long. Germline V gene sequence: CDR1 DFQATT, CDR2 SNEGSKA (reference sequence). The chain combines TRBV20-1 with TRBJ1-5, with no clear D. Specimen: PBMCs or a T cell subset sorted from them (not recorded which). The TCR originated in a man younger than 35 who had mild COVID-19 (a few samples of this study predate the infection). Cell type and time point are not known. The CDR3 protein is CSARVRNQPQHF. CDR3 nucleotide sequence: TGCAGTGCTAGAGTTAGGAATCAGCCCCAGCATTTT.